This T cell receptor (beta chain) was sequenced in a study of blood T cell repertoires in COVID-19. Sequencing was performed with immunoSEQ multiplex PCR; in TCRdb, only in-frame clones are kept and a portion is missing. The sample carries over 25,000 clones, approximately 88% recorded once. Trimming pared 0 bases from V and 5 bases from J, leaving 8 bases between. This CDR3 is 13 amino acids long. CDR1 is SGDLS, CDR2 YYNGEE, per germline. This rearrangement joins TRBV9 to TRBJ1-1; D not resolved. Sequencing was carried out using peripheral blood. The TCR sequence derives from a woman aged 50 to 60 with active COVID-19. CDR3 in amino acids: CASSVAPRTEAFF. CDR3 nucleotides: TGTGCCAGCAGCGTAGCCCCGAGAACTGAAGCTTTCTTT. Looking up the rest from reference TRBV9 and TRBJ1-1 gives the full variable domain: DSGVTQTPKHLITATGQRVTLRCSPRSGDLSVYWYQQSLDQGLQFLIQYYNGEERAKGNILERFSAQQFPDLHSELNLSSLELGDSALYFCASSVAPRTEAFFGQGTRLTVV.